The rows below give T cell receptor beta chains drawn from one sample of a study of glioma-infiltrating T cells. MiXCR, applied by TCRdb to the multiplex PCR reads, yields one record per CDR3 protein. Among approximately 45,000 distinct CDR3 sequences listed, 20% to 25% were seen once. The sample was glioma tissue, nonneoplastic brain tissue, or PBMCs (not recorded which). The receptors were sampled from a human donor with low-grade glioma or glioblastoma, undergoing nonglioma brain surgery, or in good health (not recorded which). Each CDR3 is given without its conserved first and last residue. The D gene is left open where the match is weak.

D gene	V gene	J gene	CDR3 protein
TRBD1	TRBV6-1	TRBJ2-7	ASSLWEGQGSYEQY
TRBD2	TRBV5-6	TRBJ2-1	ASSLGLAGVSGEQF
-	TRBV7-9	TRBJ2-5	ASSLASETRY
-	TRBV29-1	TRBJ2-1	SGTGDLIDNEQF
-	TRBV28	TRBJ1-6	ASSAMTVAGISPLH
-	TRBV6-6	TRBJ2-3	ASSYRLGRGTDTQY
-	TRBV28	TRBJ1-2	VSSFNEGIGGYT
-	TRBV28	TRBJ2-1	ASSSPGLYNEQF
TRBD2	TRBV7-3	TRBJ2-7	ASSSGLAGGEQY
-	TRBV12-3/TRBV12-4	TRBJ1-2	ASSSGRRFST
TRBD1	TRBV4-1	TRBJ1-1	ASSQVFYRGRGRAEAF
-	TRBV27	TRBJ2-1	ASSLLGNEQF
-	TRBV4-1	TRBJ2-3	ASSQEFRGRLRDTQY